These T cell receptor beta chains were read from a single sample in a study of T-cell memory formation after mild COVID-19. TCRdb re-called the 5' RACE reads through MiXCR, storing one row per CDR3 protein. The repertoire consists of roughly 58,000 distinct CDR3 sequences, with 8% to 10% occurring once and the leading ten covering about 1.2%. The sequenced sample was PBMCs or a T cell subset sorted from them (not recorded which). These TCRs come from a man aged 18 to 30 who had mild COVID-19 (a few samples of this study predate the infection). Cell type and time point are not known. CDR3s include the opening cysteine and the closing phenylalanine or tryptophan. The D gene is left open where the match is weak. Clone size appears in some rows only: once, few, many, or a class for an expanded clone.

J gene | D gene | clone size | V gene | CDR3 DNA | CDR3 protein
TRBJ2-5 | TRBD1 | NA | TRBV4-3 | TGCGCCAGCAGCCCCCGACAGGGAGTAAAGACCCAGTACTTC | CASSPRQGVKTQYF
TRBJ1-2 | NA | few | TRBV6-8 | TGTGCCAGCAGCGACCCTGACAGGAGCAGCTATGGCTACACCTTC | CASSDPDRSSYGYTF
TRBJ2-7 | NA | NA | TRBV6-6 | TGTGCCAGCAGTTACGGGCCTAGCAGCTCCTACGAGCAGTACTTC | CASSYGPSSSYEQYF
TRBJ1-2 | TRBD1 | NA | TRBV29-1 | TGCAGCGGGCTAGGGGGCGATTTACCCGGCTACACCTTC | CSGLGGDLPGYTF
TRBJ2-7 | TRBD2 | NA | TRBV4-1 | TGCGCCAGCAGGGAGGTGGGGGGGGGAAGGTGGTACTTC | CASREVGGGRWYF
TRBJ2-3 | TRBD2 | NA | TRBV5-4 | TGTGCCAGCAGCTGGGATCTAGCGGGGGGGCTAACAGATACGCAGTATTTT | CASSWDLAGGLTDTQYF
TRBJ2-1 | NA | NA | TRBV6-5 | TGTGCCAGCAGTTTCCGGGGGGCCGGTGAGCAGTTCTTC | CASSFRGAGEQFF
TRBJ1-1 | TRBD1 | NA | TRBV19 | TGTGCCAGCAGCGACAGGGTAGGCCTTGAAGCTTTCTTT | CASSDRVGLEAFF
TRBJ1-2 | TRBD1 | few | TRBV29-1 | TGCAGCGTTGAATCGACAGGGGGAGGCTACACCTTC | CSVESTGGGYTF
TRBJ1-3 | NA | few | TRBV6-6 | TGTGCCAGCAGTTACACCCTTCGGGACGGACGCTCTGGAAACACCATATATTTT | CASSYTLRDGRSGNTIYF
TRBJ1-1 | NA | few | TRBV18 | TGTGCCACCTCAGGCGGATTGAACACTGAAGCTTTCTTT | CATSGGLNTEAFF
TRBJ2-1 | NA | many | TRBV5-1 | TGCGCCAGCAGCTCCGAAGGGACACAATACAATGAGCAGTTCTTC | CASSSEGTQYNEQFF
TRBJ2-3 | NA | NA | TRBV6-1 | TGTGCCAGCAGTGAAAATGGAGGGTCAGGAACAGATACGCAGTATTTT | CASSENGGSGTDTQYF
TRBJ2-6 | NA | NA | TRBV5-5 | TGTGCCAGCAGCCATGCCCGACTGGCAGAGGCCAACGTCCTGACTTTC | CASSHARLAEANVLTF
TRBJ2-3 | TRBD2 | NA | TRBV20-1 | TGCAGTGCTAGAGATGGCGCGGGGGTGGATACGCAGTATTTT | CSARDGAGVDTQYF
TRBJ2-1 | NA | many | TRBV5-1 | TGCGCCAGCAGCTTGGGGGGCGGGGGCCACGGCAATGAGCAGTTCTTC | CASSLGGGGHGNEQFF
TRBJ1-1 | NA | NA | TRBV5-1 | TGCGCCAGCAGCTTGGAGGACGCGGGCACTGAAGCTTTCTTT | CASSLEDAGTEAFF
TRBJ2-5 | NA | NA | TRBV30 | TGTGCCTGGAGAGGCGCAGCTGAAGAGACCCAGTACTTC | CAWRGAAEETQYF
TRBJ1-4 | NA | many | TRBV12-3/TRBV12-4 | TGTGCCAGCAGTTTTTGGGGATCTAATGAAAAACTGTTTTTT | CASSFWGSNEKLFF
TRBJ2-1 | TRBD2 | many | TRBV7-2 | TGTGCCAGCAGCTTAAATAGCGGGGCCTACAATGAGCAGTTCTTC | CASSLNSGAYNEQFF
TRBJ1-3 | NA | few | TRBV3-1 | TGTGCCAGCAGCCAGGACACCGCTGGAAACACCATATATTTT | CASSQDTAGNTIYF
TRBJ2-4 | NA | NA | TRBV7-9 | TGTGCCAGCAGCTCGAATGGGGGAAACATTCAGTACTTC | CASSSNGGNIQYF
TRBJ1-1 | TRBD1 | few | TRBV28 | TGTGCCAGCAGTCCCCCGGGACAGGGGGGCCCTGAAGCTTTCTTT | CASSPPGQGGPEAFF